The rows below give T cell receptor beta chains drawn from one sample of a study of OX40 agonist ivuxolimab in advanced cancers. Method: immunoSEQ multiplex PCR; TCRdb's copy keeps in-frame clones and lacks some. The sample contains around 67,000 clones, around 84% of which appear only once. This specimen consisted of CD4+ or CD8+ T cells sorted from blood, obtained in a trial of the OX40 agonist ivuxolimab. The receptors shown here come from an adult with an advanced solid tumor such as melanoma, head and neck, liver or kidney cancer. The CDR3 runs from the conserved cysteine through the conserved F or W. A D gene is named only where the DNA matches it firmly. Some rows have no size entry. The others give once, few or many, or a class for an expanded clone.

TRBV7-8	.	TRBJ1-2	.	CASSPGQGSFYGYTF	TGTGCCAGCAGCCCCGGGCAGGGGAGCTTCTATGGCTACACCTTC
TRBV6-1	.	TRBJ2-7	TRBD2	CASSVPAGGFGEQYF	TGTGCCAGCAGTGTCCCAGCGGGGGGGTTTGGCGAGCAGTACTTC
TRBV7-3	.	TRBJ2-3	.	CASSLGVVDTQYF	TGTGCCAGCAGCTTAGGAGTGGTGGATACGCAGTATTTT
TRBV18	.	TRBJ1-5	.	CASSDGGGPQHF	TGTGCTAGCTCCGACGGAGGAGGGCCCCAGCATTTT
TRBV5-6	.	TRBJ1-5	TRBD1	CASSLMGQFHQPQHF	TGTGCCAGCAGCCTCATGGGACAGTTCCATCAGCCCCAGCATTTT
TRBV27	.	TRBJ2-5	.	CASSFLGEQTQYF	TGTGCCAGCAGTTTCCTCGGGGAGCAGACCCAGTACTTC
TRBV11-2	.	TRBJ2-1	.	CASSSPGLTYNEQFF	TGTGCCAGCAGCTCACCGGGACTGACCTACAATGAGCAGTTCTTC
TRBV7-2	.	TRBJ1-5	.	CASSLQNRANQPQHF	TGTGCCAGCAGCTTGCAAAACAGGGCTAATCAGCCCCAGCATTTT
TRBV9	.	TRBJ1-4	.	CASSDVQGRPEKLFF	TGTGCCAGCAGCGACGTGCAGGGAAGGCCTGAAAAACTGTTTTTT
TRBV19	.	TRBJ1-3	.	CASRPENTGNTIYF	TGTGCCAGTAGGCCAGAGAATACTGGAAACACCATATATTTT
TRBV7-2	.	TRBJ2-3	.	CASSSREVRDTQYF	TGTGCCAGCAGCTCGAGGGAGGTGAGGGATACGCAGTATTTT
TRBV18	medium-sized	TRBJ2-7	TRBD2	CASSPTQTSVEQYF	TGTGCCAGCTCACCCACCCAGACTAGCGTGGAGCAGTACTTC
TRBV11-2	.	TRBJ1-1	.	CASSTFRAEAFF	TGTGCCAGCAGCACGTTTAGGGCCGAAGCTTTCTTT
TRBV7-7	.	TRBJ2-5	TRBD2	CASSLERLAGVPHF	TGTGCTAGCAGCTTAGAACGGCTAGCGGGTGTTCCGCACTTC
TRBV7-6	.	TRBJ2-5	TRBD2	CASSSPSRGGLAGGQKTQYF	TGTGCCAGCAGCTCCCCCAGCCGGGGCGGTCTAGCGGGAGGTCAAAAGACCCAGTACTTC
TRBV9	.	TRBJ2-1	TRBD2	CASSVALAGVDNEQFF	TGTGCCAGCAGCGTGGCGCTAGCGGGAGTGGACAATGAGCAGTTCTTC
TRBV7-2	.	TRBJ2-3	TRBD2	CASSLGEGDTQYF	TGTGCCAGCAGCTTAGGGGAGGGAGATACGCAGTATTTT
TRBV7-9	.	TRBJ1-1	.	CASTRGMNTKAFF	TGTGCCAGCACCCGGGGTATGAACACTAAAGCTTTCTTT
TRBV4-1	.	TRBJ1-2	.	CASSQEPRVYGYTF	TGCGCCAGCAGCCAAGAACCCAGGGTCTATGGCTACACCTTC
TRBV27	.	TRBJ1-2	.	CASSSRTALYGYTF	TGTGCCAGCAGTTCCCGGACAGCTCTGTATGGCTACACCTTC
TRBV6-5	.	TRBJ2-7	.	CASSYSPYEQYF	TGTGCCAGCAGTTACTCCCCCTACGAGCAGTACTTC
TRBV9	few	TRBJ2-3	TRBD2	CASSLREAGATDTQYF	TGTGCCAGCAGCCTCCGGGAGGCGGGAGCGACAGATACGCAGTATTTT
TRBV7-6	.	TRBJ2-1	TRBD1	CASSLLPGQGDNEQFF	TGTGCCAGCAGCTTACTACCGGGACAGGGGGACAATGAGCAGTTCTTC
TRBV30	.	TRBJ2-4	.	CAWSPTLNWIQYF	TGTGCCTGGAGTCCGACACTGAATTGGATTCAGTACTTC
TRBV28	.	TRBJ2-7	TRBD2	CASSLLASGRDEQYF	TGTGCCAGCAGTTTATTGGCTAGCGGGAGAGACGAGCAGTACTTC
TRBV28	.	TRBJ1-1	.	CASRSGTLLNTEAFF	TGTGCCAGCAGATCCGGGACACTCCTGAACACTGAAGCTTTCTTT
TRBV5-6	.	TRBJ2-3	.	CASSLGWVWTDTQYF	TGTGCCAGCAGCTTGGGCTGGGTATGGACAGATACGCAGTATTTT
TRBV9	.	TRBJ1-2	.	CASSPRANYGYTF	TGTGCCAGCAGCCCGCGGGCTAACTATGGCTACACCTTC
TRBV30	.	TRBJ2-5	TRBD2	CAWSGDSGGVQETQYF	TGTGCCTGGAGTGGAGATAGCGGGGGGGTCCAAGAGACCCAGTACTTC
TRBV5-1	.	TRBJ2-3	TRBD2	CASSLGAGSTDTQYF	TGCGCCAGCAGCTTAGGAGCGGGAAGCACAGATACGCAGTATTTT
TRBV6-1	.	TRBJ2-7	TRBD1	CASSVGTGSRNEQYF	TGTGCCAGCAGTGTTGGGACAGGGAGTCGGAACGAGCAGTACTTC
TRBV11-2	.	TRBJ2-4	.	CASSPSRVAKNIQYF	TGTGCCAGCAGCCCCAGCAGGGTAGCCAAAAACATTCAGTACTTC
TRBV18	.	TRBJ1-1	.	CASSSIGNTEAFF	TGTGCCAGCTCAAGTATTGGCAACACTGAAGCTTTCTTT
TRBV10-1	.	TRBJ2-7	TRBD1	CASRFAGTGAYEQYF	TGCGCCAGCAGATTTGCCGGGACAGGGGCCTACGAGCAGTACTTC
TRBV5-8	.	TRBJ2-5	.	CASSLTTQETQYF	TGTGCCAGCAGCTTGACAACGCAAGAGACCCAGTACTTC
TRBV6-5	.	TRBJ1-5	TRBD1	CASSYGTGTQPQHF	TGTGCCAGCAGTTATGGGACAGGGACTCAGCCCCAGCATTTT
TRBV4-2	.	TRBJ2-5	.	CASSQGGDTQETQYF	TGTGCCAGCAGCCAAGGTGGGGACACCCAAGAGACCCAGTACTTC
TRBV11-2	.	TRBJ2-5	TRBD2	CASSSSPGLAVETQYF	TGTGCCAGCAGCTCCTCCCCAGGGCTAGCGGTGGAGACCCAGTACTTC
TRBV4-1	.	TRBJ2-7	TRBD1	CASSRGPGQGTYEQYF	TGCGCCAGCAGCCGGGGACCGGGACAGGGCACCTACGAGCAGTACTTC
TRBV27	.	TRBJ2-3	TRBD2	CASSRGKGSGGHSGDTQYF	TGTGCCAGCAGTAGGGGGAAAGGGAGCGGGGGGCACTCCGGGGATACGCAGTATTTT
TRBV29-1	.	TRBJ1-1	TRBD1	CSVDVGQGPFRAFF	TGCAGCGTGGATGTTGGACAGGGGCCCTTTCGAGCTTTCTTT
TRBV27	.	TRBJ2-1	TRBD1	CASNRWGTGDLGEQFF	TGTGCCAGCAACCGGTGGGGGACAGGGGATTTAGGTGAGCAGTTCTTC
TRBV5-1	.	TRBJ2-3	TRBD2	CASSLDIAGTDTQYF	TGCGCCAGCAGCTTGGATATAGCGGGAACAGATACGCAGTATTTT
TRBV25-1	.	TRBJ1-4	TRBD1	CASSDPGQWGEKLFF	TGTGCCAGCAGTGACCCGGGACAGTGGGGGGAAAAACTGTTTTTT
TRBV28	.	TRBJ2-7	.	CASSASDGTTYEQYF	TGTGCCAGCAGTGCGTCGGACGGGACAACCTACGAGCAGTACTTC
TRBV11-2	.	TRBJ1-4	.	CASSLNEKLFF	TGTGCCAGCAGCCTTAATGAAAAACTGTTTTTT
TRBV30	.	TRBJ2-7	.	CAWGPPRTARYEQYF	TGTGCCTGGGGCCCCCCCCGGACAGCACGATACGAGCAGTACTTC
TRBV5-4	once	TRBJ2-3	TRBD2	CASSLYRGGGDSDTQYF	TGTGCCAGCAGCTTGTATCGGGGGGGCGGAGATTCAGATACGCAGTATTTT
TRBV7-2	.	TRBJ2-6	.	CASSLVVGSGANVLTF	TGTGCCAGCAGCTTAGTGGTGGGCTCTGGGGCCAACGTCCTGACTTTC
TRBV5-1	.	TRBJ2-1	.	CATQVQPTSYNEQFF	TGCGCCACCCAGGTTCAGCCTACCTCCTACAATGAGCAGTTCTTC
TRBV5-4	.	TRBJ2-3	.	CASSLVGNTQYF	TGTGCCAGCAGCTTGGTAGGGAATACGCAGTATTTT
TRBV5-1	.	TRBJ2-7	TRBD2	CASSEGLAGYSTYEQYF	TGCGCCAGCAGCGAGGGACTAGCGGGATACTCGACCTACGAGCAGTACTTC
TRBV18	.	TRBJ2-5	.	CASSSTAGETQYF	TGTGCCAGCTCATCCACGGCGGGCGAGACCCAGTACTTC
TRBV30	.	TRBJ2-1	.	CAWRLGSYNEQFF	TGTGCCTGGAGGCTCGGCTCCTACAATGAGCAGTTCTTC
TRBV5-1	few	TRBJ2-7	TRBD1	CASSPTPGGSYEQYF	TGCGCCAGCAGCCCCACCCCAGGGGGATCCTACGAGCAGTACTTC
TRBV6-1	.	TRBJ2-7	TRBD1	CASSERDRGRESEQYF	TGTGCCAGCAGTGAGAGGGACAGGGGGCGCGAATCCGAGCAGTACTTC